This T cell receptor (beta chain) originates from a study of regulatory T cells in long-lasting Graves disease. Study results and limitations: TRBV28 was favored in persistent disease, as were TRBJ1-2 and TRBJ2-5.

Sequencing libraries for TCR beta were prepared with iRepertoire HTBI primers and Arm-PCR of CDR3 regions. TCRdb re-analysed the multiplex PCR reads in MiXCR, keeping a single row per CDR3 protein. The data show around 420,000 distinct CDR3 sequences, around a sixth seen once. The CDR3 is 15 amino acids. Germline V gene data show CDR1 as SGHRS and CDR2 as YFSETQ. Concerning this clonotype: Antigen: not known. Compared with germline, one end of the junction differs, possibly owing to a read error.

Time point described: newly diagnosed GD, antithyroid drugs for less than 3 months. Generation of the TCR library employed RNA extracted from PBMCs. Sequencing was performed on peripheral blood mononuclear cells (PBMCs), taken at new diagnosis, from a patient treated with antithyroid drugs. The TCR sequence derives from a female donor with Graves disease. This sequence joins TRBV5-1 and TRBJ1-2, with 9 bases fitting TRBD1. This CDR3 reads CTSSLGQGANYGYTF. The CDR3 DNA follows: TGCACCAGCAGCTTGGGACAGGGAGCTAACTATGGCTACACCTTC.